Listed below are T cell receptor beta chains from one sample, sequenced in a study of blood T cell repertoires in COVID-19. Assay used: immunoSEQ multiplex PCR; TCRdb lists only in-frame clones, some missing. The sample gives roughly 110,000 clones, 88% of which show up once; 6.8% is in the top ten. Sample: peripheral blood. These receptors were obtained from a middle-aged man with active or convalescent COVID-19. Both conserved end residues are part of each CDR3. Each record gives: D gene, J gene, V gene, CDR3 DNA, CDR3 protein. The D gene is left open where the match is weak.

-	TRBJ1-5	TRBV30	TGTGCCTGGAGTGCTTATAGCAATCAGCCCCAGCATTTT	CAWSAYSNQPQHF
TRBD1	TRBJ1-5	TRBV19	TGTGCCAGTAGTATAGGACAGGGGACCCACAATCAGCCCCAGCATTTT	CASSIGQGTHNQPQHF
-	TRBJ2-3	TRBV27	TGTGCCAGCACGGGAGCAGGATATACGCAGTATTTT	CASTGAGYTQYF
TRBD1	TRBJ1-5	TRBV18	TGTGCCAGCTCACCCGGGACAGCCTGGAGTCAGCCCCAGCATTTT	CASSPGTAWSQPQHF
TRBD2	TRBJ2-1	TRBV5-1	TGCGCCAGCAGCTCTTCTAGCGGGAGCCTGACAATCCATGAGCAGTTCTTC	CASSSSSGSLTIHEQFF
-	TRBJ1-5	TRBV28	TGTGCCGCGGGATTTTCTCAGTATGGTCAGCCCCAGCATTTT	CAAGFSQYGQPQHF
-	TRBJ1-1	TRBV5-4	TGTGCCAGCAGCCCCCTAGACGGGTACACTGAAGCTTTCTTT	CASSPLDGYTEAFF
-	TRBJ2-7	TRBV5-1	TGCGCCAGCAGATCCCAGGGATCCTACGAGCAGTACTTC	CASRSQGSYEQYF
TRBD1	TRBJ1-2	TRBV6-5	TGTGCCAGCAGTCGGACAGGGGACTTCGGCTACACCTTC	CASSRTGDFGYTF
-	TRBJ2-1	TRBV6-1	TGTGCCAGCAGTCCCTCGGTCGGACACTTGGGTGAGCAGTTCTTC	CASSPSVGHLGEQFF
TRBD1	TRBJ1-2	TRBV6-5	TGTGCCAGCAGCGCAGGGACAGGGGGCTATGGCTACACCTTC	CASSAGTGGYGYTF
TRBD1	TRBJ2-7	TRBV28	TGTGCCAGCAGCCCCAACAGGGGGTACGAGCAGTACTTC	CASSPNRGYEQYF
-	TRBJ1-6	TRBV11-2	TGTGCCAGCAGCTTTCGGGGGGCGCGGGATTCACCCCTCCACTTT	CASSFRGARDSPLHF
TRBD1	TRBJ1-4	TRBV4-2	TGTGCCAGCAGCCAGGCAGGGGGGCAGGGGGGCGAAAAACTGTTTTTT	CASSQAGGQGGEKLFF
-	TRBJ2-5	TRBV7-9	TGTGCCGCCGGGACGGGAGCATTTCAAGAGACCCAGTACTTC	CAAGTGAFQETQYF
-	TRBJ2-1	TRBV9	TGTGCCAGCAGCGCCCGGGAGAATGAGCAGTTCTTC	CASSARENEQFF
-	TRBJ1-3	TRBV10-3	TGTGCCATCACTGGACAGTCTGGAAACACCATATATTTT	CAITGQSGNTIYF
TRBD1	TRBJ1-4	TRBV2	TGTGCCAGCAGTAAGGACAGGCCTGCAACTAATGAAAAACTGTTTTTT	CASSKDRPATNEKLFF
TRBD1	TRBJ2-1	TRBV3-1/TRBV3-2	TGTGCCAGCAGTCCCGGGACAGACCAAGGGGCCTGGTCGGGTGAGCAGTTCTTC	CASSPGTDQGAWSGEQFF
TRBD2	TRBJ2-5	TRBV3-1/TRBV3-2	TGTGCCAGCAGCCAAGATATATCGGGGGGGGAGACCCAGTACTTC	CASSQDISGGETQYF
TRBD2	TRBJ2-3	TRBV10-2	TGCGCCAGCAGTGATGGGGCGGGAGGGGAGACATTTTATACGCAGTATTTT	CASSDGAGGETFYTQYF
TRBD2	TRBJ2-3	TRBV20-1	TGCAGTGCTAGTGTCCTAGCGGGATTGCATACGCAGTATTTT	CSASVLAGLHTQYF
-	TRBJ2-7	TRBV5-1	TGCGCCAGCAGGGACGGGAGCTCCTACGAGCAGTACTTC	CASRDGSSYEQYF
-	TRBJ1-3	TRBV3-1/TRBV3-2	TGTGCCAGCAGCCAAGATACAGTCTCTGGAAACACCATATATTTT	CASSQDTVSGNTIYF
-	TRBJ1-4	TRBV18	TGTGCCAGCTCACCACCGGGCGAGTTACGAGGGGAAAAACTGTTTTTT	CASSPPGELRGEKLFF
TRBD1	TRBJ1-5	TRBV24-1	TGTGCCACCAGTGATCCTACAGGGGGCAATCAGCCCCAGCATTTT	CATSDPTGGNQPQHF